The rows below give T cell receptor beta chains drawn from one sample of a study of blood T cells in healthy people across ages. TCRdb reprocessed the 5' RACE reads via MiXCR and lists one record per CDR3 protein. Among 850,000 to 1,100,000 distinct CDR3 sequences listed, roughly two fifths were seen once. Sequencing was carried out using blood. These receptor sequences come from a man aged 18 to 35 in good health. Each CDR3 is given with its conserved first and last residue. A D gene is named only where the DNA matches it firmly. Size is omitted from some rows. Given values are once, few, many or a class for expanded clones.

D gene	clone size	V gene	J gene	CDR3 DNA	CDR3 protein
NA	NA	TRBV9	TRBJ2-1	TGTGCCAGCAGCGTATCCTGGGGGGGCCGGAACTACAATGAGCAGTTCTTC	CASSVSWGGRNYNEQFF
TRBD2	NA	TRBV6-6	TRBJ2-3	TGTGCCAGCAGACTCACTAGCGGGGGGGCAGATACGCAGTATTTT	CASRLTSGGADTQYF
NA	many	TRBV12-3/TRBV12-4	TRBJ1-1	TGTGCCAGCAGTTTAGTGCGGGGGACTGAAGCTTTCTTT	CASSLVRGTEAFF
NA	NA	TRBV6-5	TRBJ2-5	TGTGCCAGCAGCCGACACAATGAGCAGTACTTC	CASSRHNEQYF
TRBD1	few	TRBV27	TRBJ1-2	TGTGCCAGCAGTTCCAGCCAGGGGGCGCTTATCTATGGCTACACCTTC	CASSSSQGALIYGYTF
NA	few	TRBV7-8	TRBJ2-1	TGTGCCAGCAGCGCCCAGGACGGGAGCTCCTACAATGAGCAGTTCTTC	CASSAQDGSSYNEQFF
NA	few	TRBV6-5	TRBJ2-7	TGTGCCAGCAGTTCCCAACACCGGGACAAGCCCTACGAGCAGTACTTC	CASSSQHRDKPYEQYF
NA	NA	TRBV6-5	TRBJ2-2	TGTGCCAGCAGTCCGTGGGCGTCCGGGGAGCTGTTTTTT	CASSPWASGELFF
NA	NA	TRBV9	TRBJ2-6	TGTGCCAGCAGCACCAATTCGATGGGGAGCTCTGGGGCCAACGTCCTGACTTTC	CASSTNSMGSSGANVLTF
TRBD1	NA	TRBV7-2	TRBJ1-4	TGTGCCAGCAGCTCCCGTGGGGACAGGGCTTTAGAAAAACTGTTTTTT	CASSSRGDRALEKLFF